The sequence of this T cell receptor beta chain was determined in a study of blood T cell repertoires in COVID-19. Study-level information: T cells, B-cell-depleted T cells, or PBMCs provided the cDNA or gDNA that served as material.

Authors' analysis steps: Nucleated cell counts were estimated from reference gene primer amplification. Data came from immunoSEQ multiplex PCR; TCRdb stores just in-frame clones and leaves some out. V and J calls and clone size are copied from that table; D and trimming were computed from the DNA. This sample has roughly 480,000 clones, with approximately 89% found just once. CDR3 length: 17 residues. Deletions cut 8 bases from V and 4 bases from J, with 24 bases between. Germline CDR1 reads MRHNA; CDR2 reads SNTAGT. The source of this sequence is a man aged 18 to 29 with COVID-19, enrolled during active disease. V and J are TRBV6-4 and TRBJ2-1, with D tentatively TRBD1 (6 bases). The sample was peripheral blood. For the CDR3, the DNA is TGTGCCAGCTGCGGACAGATACGAATTAAGGGGTACAATGAGCAGTTCTTC. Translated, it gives CASCGQIRIKGYNEQFF.